This T cell receptor (beta chain) was documented in a study of cytomegalovirus exposure and HLA in healthy donors (dated by TCRdb to the late 2010s). At the level of the whole study: A later analysis indicated that the 120 validation repertoires were generated on the platform also employed for the roughly 650 repertoires of the first cohort. Besides the first cohort of some 670 subjects, a separate validation cohort made up of 120 or so different subjects was used. The aim of the study was to test whether cataloging public T cell receptors could identify signatures of past pathogen exposure. To predict cytomegalovirus infection status, the study brought together high-throughput TCR immunosequencing, statistical association of individual TCRs with disease status, and machine learning. Findings and caveats that apply to the study as a whole: Subsequent analysis determined that TCRs grouped into clusters in the first cohort also showed a tendency toward co-occurrence across the 120 or so validation repertoires, and 90% to 95% of cluster scores exceeded 0. All 120 or so repertoires were used to score co-occurrence in the validation cohort in a later analysis, because that analysis had no HLA typing for the cohort. In vitro tests confirmed that a few of the cytomegalovirus-associated TCR beta chains recognize cytomegalovirus antigens. The classifier was reported to diagnose cytomegalovirus status with high specificity and sensitivity in both the original cohort and the validation cohort. According to the authors, the approach could potentially be generalized to other disease states and immunological phenotypes. A total of 150 or so TCR beta chains were listed by the study as associated with cytomegalovirus. Most TCR sequences were observed very rarely across donors, whereas some public TCRs were present in many individuals.

To note about this clone: The target of this receptor is not known. No base quality values were provided; no much bigger clone lies one nucleotide off.

V loses 3 bases at its end and J loses 4 bases; junction bases beyond the gene matches: 11. Including cysteine and phenylalanine, the CDR3 has 17 amino acids. Here the CDR3 DNA is all that survives: 51 bases in frame from base 1. The CDR1 and CDR2 encoded by the germline V gene are SGHDT and YYEEEE. To prepare the library, the immunoSEQ multiplex PCR assay was applied. The original methods were these. A statistical classification framework was developed to diagnose cytomegalovirus status using the catalog of TCR beta chain sequences. Not all clones reach the TCRdb copy of this immuneACCESS table, which keeps in-frame sequences only. Checked studies attribute under half of the gap to unresolved V genes and leave the rest unexplained. The V and J calls and clone size come from that table; D and trimming were worked out from the DNA. In all, the sample holds about 97,000 clones, and about 95% of those were seen once. Roughly 0.82% of the sample rests with the top ten.

Separate from the roughly 660-subject first cohort, the validation cohort of 90 to 150 subjects was the group to which the donors belonged. Sequenced material: PBMCs. The sequence was obtained from a young woman in good health and CMV-seronegative. Rearrangement joined TRBV5-6 to TRBJ2-3, and TRBD2 aligns with 10 junction nucleotides. The nucleotides read TGTGCCAGCAGCTCGCTAATCAGCGGGGGGGCCCCAGATACGCAGTATTTT. Translation gives CASSSLISGGAPDTQYF.